What follows are 18 T cell receptor beta chains derived from one specimen sequenced in a study of cytomegalovirus exposure and HLA in healthy donors. Primers for the PCR totalled 60 Vbeta and 13 Jbeta. Clones were read by immunoSEQ multiplex PCR, and TCRdb kept only the in-frame ones, dropping some. Seen in this sample are just over 80,000 clones; the ten most common clones hold approximately 1%. The sample was PBMCs. The source is a woman aged 25 to 39 in good health and CMV-seronegative.

The genes are TRBV5-1 and TRBJ2-1, with D tentatively TRBD2 (5 bases). Germline loops: CDR1 SGHRS, CDR2 YFSETQ. The CDR3 runs to 13 residues. Trimming took off 0 bases at V and 6 bases at J, with 7 bases between the two ends. Here the CDR3 DNA reads TGCGCCAGCAGCTTGGTGGACTCCAATGAGCAGTTCTTC. Amino acid sequence: CASSLVDSNEQFF.

The chain joins TRBV27 to TRBJ2-7, with D perhaps matching TRBD2 (6 bases). The V gene's germline CDR1 is MNHEY and CDR2 SMNVEV (reference sequence). This CDR3 is built from 14 residues. V dropped 2 bases and J dropped 0 bases, with 8 bases sitting between them. The CDR3 spells CASSLRGASYEQYF. The CDR3 nucleotides are TGTGCCAGCAGTTTACGCGGGGCCTCCTACGAGCAGTACTTC.

The chain couples TRBV5-6 to TRBJ2-1; 12 positions match TRBD2. In germline, CDR1 is SGHDT, CDR2 YYEEEE. This CDR3 contains 16 residues. V was pared by 3 bases and J by 8 bases, with 9 bases of the junction left unmatched. The CDR3 nucleotides are TGTGCCAGCAGCTCTAGGACTAGCGGGATTAGAGATGAGCAGTTCTTC. Residues: CASSSRTSGIRDEQFF.

J is TRBJ2-5 and V is TRBV6-1; D is undetermined. With 2 bases removed from V and 2 bases from J, the gap between germline ends came to 12 bases. The V gene's germline CDR1 is MNHNS and CDR2 SASEGT. The CDR3 covers 15 residues. The CDR3 protein is CASSELIGRQETQYF. The CDR3 nucleotides are TGTGCCAGCAGTGAACTTATAGGCAGGCAAGAGACCCAGTACTTC.

The V call is TRBV6-1, the J call TRBJ1-3; D perhaps matches TRBD1 (5 bases). Germline V gives CDR1 MNHNS, CDR2 SASEGT. The length of the CDR3 is 15 residues. V lost 4 bases to trimming and J lost 0 bases, with 10 bases between them. The CDR3 is CASSAGSTSGNTIYF. The CDR3 region has the DNA TGTGCCAGCAGTGCAGGGTCTACCTCTGGAAACACCATATATTTT.

The chain uses TRBV5-4 and TRBJ2-3, with D hard to call. Per germline, CDR1 SGHNT and CDR2 YYREEE (reference sequence). V lost 0 bases, J lost 2 bases, and 7 bases lay in between. The CDR3 has 14 residues. The CDR3 DNA is TGTGCCAGCAGCTTGGGACTTTCCACAGATACGCAGTATTTT. It translates to CASSLGLSTDTQYF.

The chain uses TRBV4-1 and TRBJ1-4, with a tentative D call TRBD1 (5 bases). Trimming removed 0 bases at V and 8 bases at J, with 22 bases between. Germline values: CDR1 MGHRA, CDR2 YSYEKL. This CDR3 is 18 amino acids long. The CDR3 sequence is CASSQEGLKGISAEKLFF. The DNA of the CDR3 is TGCGCCAGCAGCCAAGAGGGATTAAAGGGGATTAGTGCGGAAAAACTGTTTTTT.

With respect to this clone: Within the sample, other DNA sequences also encode this same CDR3. The chain employs TRBV6-1 and TRBJ2-7; D uncertain. Germline V gene data show CDR1 as MNHNS and CDR2 as SASEGT. This CDR3 has 13 residues. The ends were cut back, 1 base at V and 3 bases at J, with 7 bases in the middle. The CDR3 coding sequence is TGTGCCAGCAGTGAAGTGCCTAGCTACGAGCAGTACTTC. Translation gives CASSEVPSYEQYF.

This chain links TRBV27 with TRBJ1-2, with D possibly TRBD1 on 5 matching bases. The CDR3 runs to 14 residues. Germline V gene sequence: CDR1 MNHEY, CDR2 SMNVEV (reference sequence). Trimming took off 0 bases at V and 8 bases at J, with 13 bases between the two ends. CDR3 region: CASSLSGTTGGYTF. The CDR3 DNA reads as TGTGCCAGCAGTTTATCGGGGACTACGGGGGGCTACACCTTC.

The V gene is TRBV18, the J gene TRBJ2-1; 7 bases are shared with TRBD2. With V trimmed by 4 bases and J by 7 bases, 13 bases remained unmatched. Germline CDR1 and CDR2: KGHSH and LQKENI. The CDR3 length is 16 residues. DNA for the CDR3: TGTGCCAGCTCACAAAGACTAGCCACGGGGGTAAATGAGCAGTTCTTC. Translation: CASSQRLATGVNEQFF.

The rearrangement uses TRBV27 and TRBJ2-3; TRBD2 matches at 9 bases. V was pared by 0 bases and J by 3 bases, with 16 bases of the junction left unmatched. CDR1 is MNHEY, CDR2 SMNVEV, per germline (reference sequence). The CDR3 consists of 20 residues. Here the CDR3 DNA reads TGTGCCAGCAGTTTATCGCAGCTATCACTAGCGGGTGGGCTGACAGATACGCAGTATTTT. This sequence encodes CASSLSQLSLAGGLTDTQYF.

V usage is TRBV15 and J usage is TRBJ2-1; the D is unclear. Germline loops: CDR1 LNHNV, CDR2 YYDKDF (reference sequence). The CDR3 has 16 residues. Trimming shortened V by 8 bases and J by 4 bases, and 21 bases separated the two germline ends. The CDR3 bases are TGTGCCACCGCTGATGAGGTTAGTATCGGGTACAATGAGCAGTTCTTC. This encodes CATADEVSIGYNEQFF.

The CDR3 DNA is TGTGCCAGTAACACCGTAGGAGGGTCTAACTATGGCTACACCTTC. It codes for CASNTVGGSNYGYTF. The rearrangement uses TRBV19 and TRBJ1-2; unclear D gene. The V gene's germline CDR1 is LNHDA and CDR2 SQIVND (reference sequence). V was pared by 7 bases and J by 0 bases, with 15 bases between. The CDR3 contains 15 residues.

The DNA of the CDR3 is TGTGCCACCAGCAGAGATGTCGGCGGAAAGAGGTATTTT. Translation: CATSRDVGGKRYF. This chain connects TRBV15 to TRBJ2-3; unclear D gene. CDR3 length: 13 amino acids. The V gene lost 0 bases and the J gene lost 14 bases, with 15 bases spanning the gap. CDR1 is LNHNV, CDR2 YYDKDF, per germline (reference sequence). Full variable domain (remainder filled in from reference TRBV15 and TRBJ2-3): DAMVIQNPRYQVTQFGKPVTLSCSQTLNHNVMYWYQQKSSQAPKLLFHYYDKDFNNEADTPDNFQSRRPNTSFCFLDIRSPGLGDTAMYLCATSRDVGGKRYFGPGTRLTVL.

CDR3 bases: TGTGCCAGCAGCTTAGGGGACAGGGACGGCTATGGCTACACCTTC. As protein: CASSLGDRDGYGYTF. This chain connects TRBV7-8 to TRBJ1-2; 9 bases are shared with TRBD1. Per germline, CDR1 SGHVS and CDR2 FQNEAQ. CDR3 size: 15 residues. Trimming took 1 base from V and 4 from J; bases not matched to a gene: 4.

The chain carries TRBV6-1 and TRBJ1-4, with D possibly matching TRBD1 (5 bases). From germline, CDR1 is MNHNS and CDR2 SASEGT. Trimming stripped 3 bases from V and 0 bases from J, with 11 bases between. CDR3 length: 16 amino acids. The DNA for the CDR3 is TGTGCCAGCAGTGAGGGACTTGGTGCAACTAATGAAAAACTGTTTTTT. Its translation: CASSEGLGATNEKLFF.

The chain carries TRBV2 and TRBJ2-6, with 12 bases lining up with TRBD1. The CDR3 extends over 17 amino acids. Germline V gene sequence: CDR1 SNHLY, CDR2 FYNNEI. V gave up 8 bases and J gave up 1 base; unmatched junction bases: 6. The CDR3: CASGGTGGASGANVLTF. DNA of the CDR3: TGTGCCAGCGGTGGGACAGGGGGCGCGTCTGGGGCCAACGTCCTGACTTTC.

The chain links TRBV18 to TRBJ2-2; D uncertain. This CDR3 comprises 15 residues. The germline V and J ends were trimmed by 2 bases and 2 bases, with 9 bases remaining between them. Germline CDR1 KGHSH, CDR2 LQKENI. The CDR3 loop is CASSPSQTNTGELFF. In DNA form, the CDR3 reads TGTGCCAGCTCACCATCACAGACAAACACCGGGGAGCTGTTTTTT.